These T cell receptor beta chains were read from a single sample in a study of blood T cell repertoires in COVID-19. Sequenced by immunoSEQ multiplex PCR; TCRdb stores in-frame clones only, minus some. Of roughly 100,000 clones listed, approximately 83% are singletons. The specimen was peripheral blood. These receptors originate from a middle-aged man with acute or convalescent COVID-19. Both conserved end residues are trimmed from each CDR3. Clone size is shown for a subset of rows, as once, few, many or a class of expanded clone.

TRBV5-1 | NA | ASASRGHPNYGYT
TRBV13 | NA | ASSLSRSAQY
TRBV12-5 | NA | ASGMGQPWETQY
TRBV3-1/TRBV3-2 | NA | ASSQSLDTTYEQY
TRBV2 | NA | ASSEGEAAGLETQY
TRBV12-5 | NA | ASGAGETQY
TRBV18 | NA | ASSPHRGKNEKLF
TRBV11-2 | NA | ASSSGRGLEQY
TRBV4-1 | NA | ASSPGTGGASDTQY
TRBV5-1 | NA | ASSLSGGSSPLH
TRBV6-2/TRBV6-3 | NA | ASSRDSADTQY
TRBV2 | NA | ARLLAGEYQETQY
TRBV13 | NA | ASTHDGGSGANVLT
TRBV3-1/TRBV3-2 | NA | ASRQRRSNYNEQF
TRBV28 | NA | ASSLPQNEKLF
TRBV6-6 | NA | ASSGPSTDTQY
TRBV4-2 | once | ASSQDADRDPRETQY
TRBV5-1 | NA | ASSPGTGNSPLH
TRBV24-1 | NA | ATSEPDRGEAF
TRBV6-2/TRBV6-3 | NA | ASSRQGGAEAF
TRBV27 | once | ASSQFAGPETQY
TRBV5-4 | NA | ASSGGQFSYNEQF
TRBV19 | NA | ASSIGPSRGGNTEAF
TRBV10-3 | NA | AISEPSATNEKLF
TRBV20-1 | NA | SASEPYIDEAF
TRBV10-2 | NA | ASRVAGVYEQY
TRBV19 | NA | ASSIGYGSYNEQF
TRBV19 | NA | ASSRAGGFADTQY